These T cell receptor beta chains were read from a single sample in a study of tumor-infiltrating lymphocytes in localized non-small cell lung cancer. The repertoire was sequenced with immunoSEQ multiplex PCR; TCRdb's copy has only in-frame clones and lacks some. The sample gives some 9,500 clones, roughly 80% of which show up once; 9.8% is in the top ten. The sample was lung tumor tissue. The source of these receptors is a human donor with non-small cell lung cancer. CDR3s include the opening cysteine and the closing phenylalanine or tryptophan. D genes are given only for firm matches. A row's size may be missing; if present it is once, few, many or a size class.

V,size,J,D,CDR3,DNA
TRBV27,.,TRBJ2-1,.,CASSPGAGRYNEQFF,TGTGCCAGCAGTCCGGGGGCAGGGAGATACAATGAGCAGTTCTTC
TRBV7-9,few,TRBJ2-7,.,CASSSSPRTDKSYEQYF,TGTGCCAGCAGCTCCTCCCCTCGGACAGACAAGTCCTACGAGCAGTACTTC
TRBV5-1,.,TRBJ1-2,TRBD1,CASSITGAGGYTF,TGCGCCAGCAGCATTACAGGGGCGGGAGGCTACACCTTC
TRBV6-6,.,TRBJ2-2,.,CASSYRLRTGELFF,TGTGCCAGCAGTTACCGACTACGGACTGGGGAGCTGTTTTTT
TRBV4-1,once,TRBJ1-4,.,CASSHGTGNEKLFF,TGCGCCAGCAGCCACGGTACAGGGAATGAAAAACTGTTTTTT
TRBV6-6,.,TRBJ1-1,TRBD1,CASSYGTGGTEAFF,TGTGCCAGCAGTTACGGCACAGGGGGAACTGAAGCTTTCTTT
TRBV5-8,once,TRBJ2-5,.,CASSFGGGGQETQYF,TGTGCCAGCAGCTTTGGAGGGGGCGGCCAAGAGACCCAGTACTTC
TRBV5-1,.,TRBJ1-2,.,CASSLGSNYGYTF,TGCGCCAGCAGCTTGGGAAGCAACTATGGCTACACCTTC
TRBV7-2,.,TRBJ1-6,TRBD1,CASSLSDRAPSPLHF,TGTGCCAGCAGCCTCTCTGACAGGGCCCCTTCACCCCTCCACTTT
TRBV19,.,TRBJ1-2,.,CASRDTGFGYGYTF,TGTGCCAGTAGAGATACAGGGTTCGGCTATGGCTACACCTTC
TRBV7-9,few,TRBJ2-1,.,CASRRSGYNEQFF,TGTGCCAGCAGGCGATCGGGATACAATGAGCAGTTCTTC
TRBV6-6,.,TRBJ2-1,.,CASREPPGSNEQFF,TGTGCCAGCAGGGAGCCCCCGGGTTCCAATGAGCAGTTCTTC
TRBV7-8,.,TRBJ1-1,.,CASSLGQNTEAFF,TGTGCCAGCAGCTTAGGACAGAACACTGAAGCTTTCTTT
TRBV28,.,TRBJ1-1,.,CASSFSGLVTEAFF,TGTGCCAGCAGTTTCTCCGGACTTGTGACTGAAGCTTTCTTT
TRBV5-4,once,TRBJ2-3,.,CASSLRGGQADTQYF,TGTGCCAGCAGCTTGAGGGGGGGGCAGGCGGATACGCAGTATTTT
TRBV5-4,.,TRBJ2-5,.,CASSGKGGGETQYF,TGTGCCAGCAGCGGGAAAGGAGGGGGGGAGACCCAGTACTTC
TRBV5-1,.,TRBJ1-1,.,CASSQNTEAFF,TGCGCCAGCAGCCAGAACACTGAAGCTTTCTTT
TRBV7-2,.,TRBJ2-2,.,CASSLEASDTGELFF,TGTGCCAGCAGCTTAGAGGCGTCAGACACCGGGGAGCTGTTTTTT
TRBV7-8,.,TRBJ2-7,TRBD2,CASSLVGGRSYEQYF,TGTGCCAGCAGCTTAGTCGGCGGGAGGTCCTACGAGCAGTACTTC
TRBV2,.,TRBJ1-1,.,CASRRINTEAFF,TGTGCCAGCAGACGGATAAACACTGAAGCTTTCTTT
TRBV4-3,.,TRBJ1-1,.,CASSRTASPGTEAFF,TGCGCCAGCAGCCGAACAGCATCCCCAGGCACTGAAGCTTTCTTT
TRBV19,.,TRBJ2-1,.,CASSIDPASNEQFF,TGTGCCAGTAGTATAGATCCCGCCAGCAATGAGCAGTTCTTC
TRBV7-3,.,TRBJ2-1,.,CASEAEQFF,TGTGCCAGCGAGGCGGAGCAGTTCTTC
TRBV6-6,.,TRBJ2-7,.,CASSYGRGNYEQYF,TGTGCCAGCAGTTACGGCCGTGGGAACTACGAGCAGTACTTC
TRBV6-5,.,TRBJ1-1,.,CASSPPCGTEAFF,TGTGCCAGCAGCCCTCCCTGCGGCACTGAAGCTTTCTTT
TRBV27,few,TRBJ1-1,.,CASSLRLQNTEAFF,TGTGCCAGCAGTTTACGGCTTCAGAACACTGAAGCTTTCTTT
TRBV6-9,.,TRBJ1-1,.,CASSEAVDDTEAFF,TGTGCCAGCAGTGAAGCGGTTGACGACACTGAAGCTTTCTTT
TRBV5-1,.,TRBJ2-7,TRBD1,CASSLALARTGAYEQYF,TGCGCCAGCAGCTTGGCCTTGGCCCGGACAGGGGCCTACGAGCAGTACTTC
TRBV11-1,.,TRBJ2-1,.,CASSLRDSYNEQFF,TGTGCCAGCAGCTTGCGGGACAGCTACAATGAGCAGTTCTTC
TRBV6-1,.,TRBJ2-1,TRBD2,CASSDLAGGPSNEQFF,TGTGCCAGCAGTGATTTAGCGGGAGGGCCATCAAATGAGCAGTTCTTC
TRBV7-2,.,TRBJ2-7,TRBD2,CASSLSPLAGAKEQYF,TGTGCCAGCAGCCTAAGTCCCCTAGCGGGAGCGAAAGAGCAGTACTTC
TRBV5-1,.,TRBJ2-6,TRBD1,CASSTGQGAFSGANVLTF,TGCGCCAGCAGCACCGGACAGGGGGCATTCTCTGGGGCCAACGTCCTGACTTTC
TRBV29-1,.,TRBJ1-2,.,CSTWSGDSYGYTF,TGCAGCACCTGGTCGGGGGATAGCTATGGCTACACCTTC
TRBV20-1,.,TRBJ1-2,.,CSARVDYGYTF,TGCAGTGCTAGAGTAGACTATGGCTACACCTTC
TRBV27,.,TRBJ2-7,TRBD2,CASSLDPGGRYEQYF,TGTGCCAGCAGTTTAGACCCGGGGGGGCGGTACGAGCAGTACTTC
TRBV6-1,.,TRBJ2-7,TRBD2,CASSEARASGNLVEQYF,TGTGCCAGCAGTGAAGCTAGGGCTAGCGGGAATTTAGTGGAGCAGTACTTC
TRBV5-6,.,TRBJ1-5,.,CASSFGRYSNQPQHF,TGTGCCAGCAGCTTTGGACGGTATAGCAATCAGCCCCAGCATTTT
TRBV7-3,.,TRBJ2-1,TRBD1,CASSLRQGVNNEQFF,TGTGCCAGCAGCTTACGCCAGGGGGTTAACAATGAGCAGTTCTTC
TRBV5-4,few,TRBJ2-1,TRBD1,CASSWTGGSNEQFF,TGTGCCAGCAGCTGGACAGGGGGTAGCAATGAGCAGTTCTTC
TRBV6-1,.,TRBJ2-5,.,CASSERAMGGDSDYF,TGTGCCAGCAGTGAAAGGGCGATGGGGGGGGACAGTGACTACTTC
TRBV7-2,.,TRBJ1-4,.,CASSLEGRGPKKLFF,TGTGCCAGCAGCTTAGAGGGCAGAGGACCTAAAAAACTGTTTTTT
TRBV30,.,TRBJ1-5,.,CAWSVPGKGNQPQHF,TGTGCCTGGAGTGTACCAGGGAAAGGCAATCAGCCCCAGCATTTT
TRBV5-1,.,TRBJ2-2,.,CASSDRWNTGELFF,TGCGCCAGCAGTGACCGTTGGAACACCGGGGAGCTGTTTTTT
TRBV29-1,.,TRBJ2-5,TRBD1,CSVGKGQYQETQYF,TGCAGCGTTGGGAAGGGACAGTACCAAGAGACCCAGTACTTC
TRBV6-5,large,TRBJ1-2,.,CASSSSGSYTF,TGTGCCAGCAGTTCCTCGGGGAGCTACACCTTC
TRBV6-5,.,TRBJ1-2,.,CASSNHRAYGYTF,TGTGCCAGCAGTAACCACAGGGCCTATGGCTACACCTTC
TRBV7-2,.,TRBJ2-3,.,CASSLGAVNTDTQYF,TGTGCCAGCAGCCTGGGGGCCGTAAACACAGATACGCAGTATTTT